The entry below describes one T cell receptor beta chain. Antigen specificity is unknown. Data came from immunoSEQ multiplex PCR; TCRdb stores just in-frame clones and leaves some out. Among about 110,000 clones, roughly 89% were seen once, and the ten largest hold 0.71%. This sample is part of a study of graft-versus-host responses after intestinal transplantation. Study-level points and caveats: Elevated graft-versus-host to host-versus-graft clonal ratios in allografts were recorded for patients with graft-donor T cell macrochimerism.

The CDR3 totals 15 residues. CDR1 SGHRS and CDR2 YFSETQ come from the germline V gene. With V trimmed by 4 bases and J by 11 bases, 17 bases remained unmatched. The TCR originated in a human donor who was the organ donor for an intestinal transplant. The sample consisted of unstimulated CD4+ T cells sorted from spleen or lymph node cells, taken before transplant. The chain has TRBV5-1 and TRBJ1-1; 7 bases agree with TRBD1. The CDR3 here is CASSRGQVPQVRAFF. The CDR3 nucleotides read TGCGCCAGCAGCAGGGGGCAGGTCCCCCAAGTCCGGGCTTTCTTT.